The 8 T cell receptor beta chains in this list originate from one sample, sequenced in a study of cytomegalovirus exposure and HLA in healthy donors. Researchers ran the PCR with 60 Vbeta and 13 Jbeta primers. Method: immunoSEQ multiplex PCR; TCRdb's copy keeps in-frame clones and lacks some. Of approximately 130,000 clones in the sample, 72% were seen once. The sequenced sample consisted of PBMCs. The receptor set was obtained from a man aged 50-59 years in good health and CMV-seropositive.

This clone was detected only once. The V call is TRBV2, the J call TRBJ2-2; 11 nucleotides line up with TRBD2. Germline CDR1 SNHLY, CDR2 FYNNEI. The CDR3 is 15 residues long. V dropped 6 bases and J dropped 2; count of bases not matched to a gene: 2. Here the CDR3 reads CASRGTSGNTGELFF. CDR3 sequence (DNA): TGTGCCAGCAGGGGGACTAGCGGAAACACCGGGGAGCTGTTTTTT. The full variable domain, in which reference TRBV2 and TRBJ2-2 provide the parts outside the CDR3, is EPEVTQTPSHQVTQMGQEVILRCVPISNHLYFYWYRQILGQKVEFLVSFYNNEISEKSEIFDDQFSVERPDGSNFTLKIRSTKLEDSAMYFCASRGTSGNTGELFFGEGSRLTVL.

The gene calls are TRBV4-2 and TRBJ2-1, with 9 bases aligning to TRBD1. V lost 3 bases and J lost 1; bases outside the gene matches: 4. Germline V lookup: CDR1 LGHNA, CDR2 YNFKEQ. This CDR3 is built from 16 residues. The chain's CDR3 is CASSHATGGSYNEQFF. CDR3 nucleotide sequence: TGTGCCAGCAGCCACGCGACAGGGGGATCCTACAATGAGCAGTTCTTC.

V usage is TRBV5-6 and J usage is TRBJ2-5; D might be TRBD1 (7 bases). The CDR3 contains 13 residues. The germline V gene has CDR1 SGHDT and CDR2 YYEEEE. Trimming shortened V by 3 bases and J by 4 bases, and 10 bases separated the two germline ends. The chain's CDR3 is CASSSRGAETQYF. CDR3 bases: TGTGCCAGCAGCTCCAGGGGGGCAGAGACCCAGTACTTC.

This clone came up a few times. The genes are TRBV11-3 and TRBJ1-2; the match to TRBD1 covers 9 bases. The germline CDR1 and CDR2 sequences are SGHNT and YENEEA. Losses at the gene ends were 5 bases for V and 13 bases for J; bases not matched to a gene: 8. This CDR3 has 12 residues. The CDR3, as DNA: TGTGCCAGCAGCCGGGACAGGGAAGCCGGCACCTTC. Encoded protein: CASSRDREAGTF. Full variable domain (remainder filled in from reference TRBV11-3 and TRBJ1-2): EAGVVQSPRYKIIEKKQPVAFWCNPISGHNTLYWYLQNLGQGPELLIRYENEEAVDDSQLPKDRFSAERLKGVDSTLKIQPAELGDSAVYLCASSRDREAGTFGSGTRLTVV.

The rearrangement uses TRBV11-2 and TRBJ2-3; D perhaps matches TRBD1 (5 bases). This CDR3 spans 14 amino acids. In germline, CDR1 is SGHAT, CDR2 FQNNGV. Between the trimmed V and J ends, which lost 2 bases and 9 bases, there was a span of 15 bases. The DNA of the CDR3 is TGTGCCAGCAGCTTACCTCCAAGGGCAGGGACGCAGTATTTT. Translating it yields CASSLPPRAGTQYF. The whole variable domain, filled in from reference TRBV11-2 and TRBJ2-3, reads EAGVAQSPRYKIIEKRQSVAFWCNPISGHATLYWYQQILGQGPKLLIQFQNNGVVDDSQLPKDRFSAERLKGVDSTLKIQPAKLEDSAVYLCASSLPPRAGTQYFGPGTRLTVL.

This clone has more than one count but fewer than ten. The chain uses TRBV27 and TRBJ2-1; 11 bases are shared with TRBD2. Germline-derived CDR1 and CDR2 are MNHEY and SMNVEV (reference sequence). This CDR3 spans 16 amino acids. V gave up 5 bases and J gave up 5 bases; unmatched junction bases: 8. The CDR3 DNA follows: TGTGCCAGCAGTGTCCTGGGGACTAGCGGAAACAATGAGCAGTTCTTC. Translated: CASSVLGTSGNNEQFF.

The rearrangement uses TRBV5-1 and TRBJ1-6; the D is unclear. The CDR3 extends over 14 amino acids. Trimming left V 3 bases short and J 8 bases short, with 12 bases between. From germline, CDR1 is SGHRS and CDR2 YFSETQ. In DNA form, the CDR3 reads TGCGCCAGCAGCTCGGATATAGCACATTCACCCCTCCACTTT. This encodes CASSSDIAHSPLHF.

V is TRBV11-3 and J is TRBJ2-3; weak D call: TRBD1 (5 bases). Germline V lookup: CDR1 SGHNT, CDR2 YENEEA. The V end was cut by 1 base, the J end by 0 bases, with 17 bases between. The CDR3 spans 18 residues. The CDR3 DNA sequence: TGTGCCAGCAGCTTAGGAGACAGACTGGGTCGTAGCACAGATACGCAGTATTTT. This encodes CASSLGDRLGRSTDTQYF.